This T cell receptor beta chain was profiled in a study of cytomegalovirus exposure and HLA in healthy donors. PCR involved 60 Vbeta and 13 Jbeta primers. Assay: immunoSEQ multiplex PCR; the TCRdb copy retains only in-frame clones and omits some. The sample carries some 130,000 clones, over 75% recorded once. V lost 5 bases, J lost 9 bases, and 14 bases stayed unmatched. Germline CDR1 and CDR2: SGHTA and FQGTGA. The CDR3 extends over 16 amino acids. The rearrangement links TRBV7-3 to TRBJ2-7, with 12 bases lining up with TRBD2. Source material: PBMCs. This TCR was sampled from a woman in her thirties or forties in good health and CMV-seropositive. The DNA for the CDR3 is TGTGCCAGCAGCCCGTACGTCCTAGCGGGGGGGCCTGGGCAGTACTTC. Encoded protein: CASSPYVLAGGPGQYF.